This T cell receptor beta chain was obtained from a study of T-cell memory formation after mild COVID-19. Study-level points and caveats: In second-wave clones peaking day 37, SARS-CoV-2 specificity remained unconfirmed.

One entry per CDR3 protein, called by TCRdb with MiXCR from the 5' RACE reads. The data show about 470,000 distinct CDR3 sequences, 15% to 20% seen once. V lost 4 bases to trimming and J lost 2 bases; unmatched junction nucleotides: 7. Germline assignment: CDR1 MNHNS and CDR2 SASEGT. CDR3 size: 15 residues. This clonotype was detected only a few times. What it binds is not known. Sequenced sample: PBMCs or a T cell subset sorted from them (not recorded which). The gene calls are TRBV6-1 and TRBJ2-7; TRBD1 agrees at 8 bases. The source of this sequence is an adult woman who had mild COVID-19 (a few samples of this study predate the infection). Cell type and time point are not known. DNA of the CDR3: TGTGCCAGCAGTGGTCCAGGGGGCAGGACCTACGAGCAGTACTTC. Amino acid sequence: CASSGPGGRTYEQYF.